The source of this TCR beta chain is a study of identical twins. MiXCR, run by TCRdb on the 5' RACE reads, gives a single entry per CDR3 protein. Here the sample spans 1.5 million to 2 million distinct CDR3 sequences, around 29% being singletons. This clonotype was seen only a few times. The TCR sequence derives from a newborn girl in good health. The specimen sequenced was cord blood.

For the CDR3, the DNA is TGTGCCACCAGTGGTCTACGGGGGACCTACAATGAGCAGTTCTTC. Translated: CATSGLRGTYNEQFF. The chain employs TRBV24-1 and TRBJ2-1; tentative D call: TRBD2 (6 bases). Germline V gene sequence: CDR1 KGHDR, CDR2 SFDVKD. The length of the CDR3 is 15 residues. V was pared by 5 bases and J by 2 bases, with 12 bases between.